The clone carrying this T cell receptor beta chain was recorded only once. Its antigen is unidentified. The sample is drawn from a study of cytomegalovirus exposure and HLA in healthy donors. Background on the study: The study's early data release held roughly 91 million unique TCRs from HLA-typed donors.

With V trimmed by 5 bases and J by 5 bases, 6 bases remained unmatched. The germline V gene encodes CDR1 LNHDA and CDR2 SQIVND (reference sequence). The CDR3 is 15 amino acids. Study-level findings and limits: Later genetic work tied a missense DCLRE1C variant to beta-chain V and J trimming.

Researchers ran the PCR with 60 Vbeta and 13 Jbeta primers. Clones were sequenced by immunoSEQ multiplex PCR, and TCRdb holds only the in-frame ones, with some missing. This sample carries 150,000 to 200,000 clones, about 80% of them seen once, and the ten largest clones take about 1.9%. The gene calls are TRBV19 and TRBJ1-4; TRBD1 aligns across 9 bases. The clonotype was recovered from a woman aged 25 to 45 in good health and CMV-seropositive. Material: PBMCs. The CDR3 protein is CASSATGGRNEKLFF. The CDR3 coding sequence is TGTGCCAGTAGTGCTACAGGGGGCCGGAATGAAAAACTGTTTTTT.